The rows below give T cell receptor beta chains drawn from one sample of a study of molecular identifiers for immune sequencing clone quantification. TCRdb re-called the PCR reads with MiXCR, one entry per CDR3 protein. The data contain 600,000 to 650,000 distinct CDR3 sequences, 20% of them seen just once; the ten biggest clones take up around 0.86%. The sample taken for sequencing was naive CD8+ T cells from blood, with Jurkat cell RNA spiked in. Every receptor here comes from a human donor in good health. Some libraries in this study had Jurkat cell RNA spiked in. CDR3s include the opening cysteine and the closing phenylalanine or tryptophan. D genes are given only for firm matches. Size values are once, few and many counts, or a class for expanded clones, and some rows have none.

D: .
J: TRBJ1-5
V: TRBV19
size: .
DNA: TGTGCCAGTAGTCCCCTCCAAGGCGAACCCCAGCATTTT
CDR3: CASSPLQGEPQHF

D: TRBD1
J: TRBJ2-5
V: TRBV7-9
size: few
DNA: TGTGCCAGCAGCTTAGTGACAGGGGGCTTTGATAAGGCGACCCAGTACTTC
CDR3: CASSLVTGGFDKATQYF

D: .
J: TRBJ2-4
V: TRBV6-5
size: many
DNA: TGTGCCAGCAGTTCCTTTACATTGGACATTCAGTACTTC
CDR3: CASSSFTLDIQYF

D: TRBD2
J: TRBJ2-2
V: TRBV11-2
size: .
DNA: TGTGCCAGCAGCTTAGCCCTTGGCGGGAGAGGGGAGCTGTTTTTT
CDR3: CASSLALGGRGELFF

D: TRBD1
J: TRBJ2-3
V: TRBV7-9
size: .
DNA: TGTGCCAGCAGCTCCAGGACAGGGGAGTTGGATACGCAGTATTTT
CDR3: CASSSRTGELDTQYF

D: .
J: TRBJ1-2
V: TRBV10-3
size: many
DNA: TGTGCCATCAGCCGTGACAGTGGGGATTCGGGCTACACCTTC
CDR3: CAISRDSGDSGYTF

D: .
J: TRBJ2-7
V: TRBV6-5
size: few
DNA: TGTGCCAGCAGTTATCAAGTACAGGGTCACGAGCAGTACTTC
CDR3: CASSYQVQGHEQYF

D: TRBD2
J: TRBJ2-1
V: TRBV29-1
size: many
DNA: TGCAGCGTCCAATCCTGGACCGGGACTAGCGCGACAAGCTCCTACAATGAGCAGTTCTTC
CDR3: CSVQSWTGTSATSSYNEQFF

D: .
J: TRBJ1-1
V: TRBV19
size: many
DNA: TGTGCCAGTAGTATAGAAACAGCCATGAACACTGAAGCTTTCTTT
CDR3: CASSIETAMNTEAFF

D: .
J: TRBJ2-7
V: TRBV3-2
size: few
DNA: TGTGCCAGCAGCCAAGATGGGACAGTCACCCACGAGCAGTACTTC
CDR3: CASSQDGTVTHEQYF

D: .
J: TRBJ2-7
V: TRBV4-3
size: many
DNA: TGCGCCAGCAGCCAAGGGGTCTTGGGGGTCGGGGGCTACGAGCAGTACTTC
CDR3: CASSQGVLGVGGYEQYF

D: .
J: TRBJ2-1
V: TRBV7-6
size: .
DNA: TGTGCCAGCAGCCCCCGGGACTTCAGCTCCTACAATGAGCAGTTCTTC
CDR3: CASSPRDFSSYNEQFF

D: .
J: TRBJ1-1
V: TRBV4-3
size: many
DNA: TGCGCCAGCAGCCAAGATCTTCGGGGGCAATCGGTAGCTTTCTTT
CDR3: CASSQDLRGQSVAFF

D: TRBD2
J: TRBJ2-7
V: TRBV5-1
size: many
DNA: TGCGCCAGCAGCTTAACGGGGGGAGACTCCTACGAGCAGTACTTC
CDR3: CASSLTGGDSYEQYF

D: .
J: TRBJ2-2
V: TRBV24-1
size: many
DNA: TGTGCCACCAGTGATTTGGGGGCAGGCCCGAACACCGGGGAGCTGTTTTTT
CDR3: CATSDLGAGPNTGELFF

D: .
J: TRBJ2-1
V: TRBV25-1
size: many
DNA: TGTGCCAGCAGTGAACTCGATGAGCAGTTCTTC
CDR3: CASSELDEQFF

D: .
J: TRBJ2-3
V: TRBV4-2
size: many
DNA: TGTGCCAGCAGCCAAGATAACAGTCTTGGAACAGATACGCAGTATTTT
CDR3: CASSQDNSLGTDTQYF

D: .
J: TRBJ2-7
V: TRBV6-5
size: many
DNA: TGTGCCGGGGTCCGGGAGCAGTACTTC
CDR3: CAGVREQYF

D: TRBD2
J: TRBJ2-5
V: TRBV12-3/TRBV12-4
size: .
DNA: TGTGCCAGCAGTTTCGTGGGACTAGCGGGAGGGCCGGCAGAGACCCAGTACTTC
CDR3: CASSFVGLAGGPAETQYF

D: TRBD2
J: TRBJ2-2
V: TRBV13
size: few
DNA: TGTGCCAGCAGCTCGATAGCGGGAGGGCGTAGCGGGGAGCTGTTTTTT
CDR3: CASSSIAGGRSGELFF

D: .
J: TRBJ1-1
V: TRBV27
size: many
DNA: TGTGCCAGCAGTACTACAGGGTTTAACACTGAAGCTTTCTTT
CDR3: CASSTTGFNTEAFF

D: .
J: TRBJ2-2
V: TRBV12-3/TRBV12-4
size: .
DNA: TGTGCCAGCAGGGGGACCTTAGGGCCCGGGGAGCTGTTTTTT
CDR3: CASRGTLGPGELFF

D: .
J: TRBJ2-1
V: TRBV6-2/TRBV6-3
size: .
DNA: TGTGCCAGCAGTTACTCTACGGGTGAGCAGTTCTTC
CDR3: CASSYSTGEQFF

D: .
J: TRBJ2-6
V: TRBV6-2/TRBV6-3
size: many
DNA: TGTGCCAGCAGTTACTGGGGACGCACACCTTCTGGGGCCAACGTCCTGACTTTC
CDR3: CASSYWGRTPSGANVLTF

D: .
J: TRBJ2-3
V: TRBV29-1
size: many
DNA: TGCAGCGTGGGGTCGGCAGATACGCAGTATTTT
CDR3: CSVGSADTQYF

D: .
J: TRBJ2-1
V: TRBV19
size: few
DNA: TGTGCCAGTAGTATCGCGGTTAACAATGAGCAGTTCTTC
CDR3: CASSIAVNNEQFF

D: TRBD2
J: TRBJ2-7
V: TRBV5-6
size: few
DNA: TGTGCCAGCAGCTTAGTGACTAGCGGGGGCCCCTACGAGCAGTACTTC
CDR3: CASSLVTSGGPYEQYF

D: .
J: TRBJ2-7
V: TRBV6-1
size: many
DNA: TGTGCCAGCAGTGAACCCGGATACGAGCAGTACTTC
CDR3: CASSEPGYEQYF

D: .
J: TRBJ2-7
V: TRBV11-2
size: many
DNA: TGTGCCAGCAGCTCAACTTCGGGGGTTGCTTACGAGCAGTACTTC
CDR3: CASSSTSGVAYEQYF

D: TRBD1
J: TRBJ2-3
V: TRBV6-5
size: many
DNA: TGTGCCAGCAGTTCCATTTCCGGGACAGGGACCTACACAGATACGCAGTATTTT
CDR3: CASSSISGTGTYTDTQYF

D: .
J: TRBJ1-5
V: TRBV2
size: many
DNA: TGTGCCAGCAGTGATGGGGGTAGGGGTCAGCCCCAGCATTTT
CDR3: CASSDGGRGQPQHF

D: .
J: TRBJ1-1
V: TRBV27
size: many
DNA: TGTGCCAGCAGTCCCTACCCCTCAATGACTCCTGAAGCTTTCTTT
CDR3: CASSPYPSMTPEAFF

D: TRBD2
J: TRBJ2-7
V: TRBV28
size: many
DNA: TGTGCATTACGGGAGGGTAATTCGGGAGAGCAGTACTTC
CDR3: CALREGNSGEQYF

D: .
J: TRBJ1-5
V: TRBV6-2/TRBV6-3
size: many
DNA: TGTGCCAGCAGTCCGAGGCACAATCAGCCCCAGCATTTT
CDR3: CASSPRHNQPQHF

D: .
J: TRBJ1-1
V: TRBV30
size: many
DNA: TGTGCCTGGAGTGTACAGGGGAACACTGAAGCTTTCTTT
CDR3: CAWSVQGNTEAFF

D: .
J: TRBJ1-1
V: TRBV5-4
size: many
DNA: TGTGCCAGCAGCCCCTCAGAAGGACGGGAAGCTTTCTTT
CDR3: CASSPSEGREAFF

D: .
J: TRBJ1-1
V: TRBV7-9
size: many
DNA: TGTGCCAGCAGCTCTGCGGACACGAGTGATGGTGAAGCTTTCTTT
CDR3: CASSSADTSDGEAFF

D: .
J: TRBJ1-1
V: TRBV18
size: .
DNA: TGTGCCAGCTCACTTTCAGGGTGGGCTGAAGCTTTCTTT
CDR3: CASSLSGWAEAFF

D: .
J: TRBJ2-7
V: TRBV5-5
size: few
DNA: TGTGCCAGCAGCTTGGCCGGACTGACCCTCTCCTACGAGCAGTACTTC
CDR3: CASSLAGLTLSYEQYF

D: .
J: TRBJ1-1
V: TRBV19
size: few
DNA: TGTGCCAGTACCCCCCTCCAGAACACTGAAGCTTTCTTT
CDR3: CASTPLQNTEAFF

D: .
J: TRBJ1-1
V: TRBV6-5
size: many
DNA: TGTGCCAGCAGTCGTCACAACCTGGGTCTTACTGAAGCTTTCTTT
CDR3: CASSRHNLGLTEAFF

D: .
J: TRBJ2-6
V: TRBV3-1
size: .
DNA: TGTGCCAGCAGCCCGGACTTAAGGGTATCTGGGGCCAACGTCCTGACTTTC
CDR3: CASSPDLRVSGANVLTF

D: .
J: TRBJ1-5
V: TRBV7-9
size: many
DNA: TGTGCCAGCAGCATCGGACGGAGCAATCAGCCCCAGCATTTT
CDR3: CASSIGRSNQPQHF

D: TRBD1
J: TRBJ1-5
V: TRBV6-1
size: many
DNA: TGTGCCAGCACCCCGGACAGGGCTTATAGCAATCAGCCCCAGCATTTT
CDR3: CASTPDRAYSNQPQHF

D: .
J: TRBJ1-1
V: TRBV7-3
size: many
DNA: TGTGCCAGCGCAGGAATGAACACTGAAGCTTTCTTT
CDR3: CASAGMNTEAFF

D: .
J: TRBJ2-1
V: TRBV7-6
size: few
DNA: TGTGCCAGCAGCGATCGATTAGGGGCTACCGCCTACAATGAGCAGTTCTTC
CDR3: CASSDRLGATAYNEQFF

D: .
J: TRBJ2-7
V: TRBV11-2
size: .
DNA: TGTGCCAGCAGCTCACCTTACTACGAGCAGTACTTC
CDR3: CASSSPYYEQYF

D: .
J: TRBJ1-1
V: TRBV20-1
size: few
DNA: TGCAGTGCTAGGACCCAAGAGGGCCCGAACACTGAAGCTTTCTTT
CDR3: CSARTQEGPNTEAFF